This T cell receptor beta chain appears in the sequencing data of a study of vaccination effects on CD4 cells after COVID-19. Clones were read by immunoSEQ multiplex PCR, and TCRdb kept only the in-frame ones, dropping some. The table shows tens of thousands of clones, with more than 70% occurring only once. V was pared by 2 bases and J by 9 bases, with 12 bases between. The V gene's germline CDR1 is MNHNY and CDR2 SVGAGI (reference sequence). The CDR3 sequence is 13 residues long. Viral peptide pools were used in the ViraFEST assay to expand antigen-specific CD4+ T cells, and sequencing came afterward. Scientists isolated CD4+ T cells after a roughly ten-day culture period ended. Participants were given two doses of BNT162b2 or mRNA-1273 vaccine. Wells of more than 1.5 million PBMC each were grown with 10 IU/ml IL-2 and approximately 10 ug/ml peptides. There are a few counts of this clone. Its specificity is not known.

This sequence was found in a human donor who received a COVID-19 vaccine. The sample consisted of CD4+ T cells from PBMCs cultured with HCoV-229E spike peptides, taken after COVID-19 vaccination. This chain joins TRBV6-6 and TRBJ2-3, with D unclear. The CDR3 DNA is TGTGCCAGCAGTTACGATGGTACCAGGACGCAGTATTTT. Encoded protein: CASSYDGTRTQYF.